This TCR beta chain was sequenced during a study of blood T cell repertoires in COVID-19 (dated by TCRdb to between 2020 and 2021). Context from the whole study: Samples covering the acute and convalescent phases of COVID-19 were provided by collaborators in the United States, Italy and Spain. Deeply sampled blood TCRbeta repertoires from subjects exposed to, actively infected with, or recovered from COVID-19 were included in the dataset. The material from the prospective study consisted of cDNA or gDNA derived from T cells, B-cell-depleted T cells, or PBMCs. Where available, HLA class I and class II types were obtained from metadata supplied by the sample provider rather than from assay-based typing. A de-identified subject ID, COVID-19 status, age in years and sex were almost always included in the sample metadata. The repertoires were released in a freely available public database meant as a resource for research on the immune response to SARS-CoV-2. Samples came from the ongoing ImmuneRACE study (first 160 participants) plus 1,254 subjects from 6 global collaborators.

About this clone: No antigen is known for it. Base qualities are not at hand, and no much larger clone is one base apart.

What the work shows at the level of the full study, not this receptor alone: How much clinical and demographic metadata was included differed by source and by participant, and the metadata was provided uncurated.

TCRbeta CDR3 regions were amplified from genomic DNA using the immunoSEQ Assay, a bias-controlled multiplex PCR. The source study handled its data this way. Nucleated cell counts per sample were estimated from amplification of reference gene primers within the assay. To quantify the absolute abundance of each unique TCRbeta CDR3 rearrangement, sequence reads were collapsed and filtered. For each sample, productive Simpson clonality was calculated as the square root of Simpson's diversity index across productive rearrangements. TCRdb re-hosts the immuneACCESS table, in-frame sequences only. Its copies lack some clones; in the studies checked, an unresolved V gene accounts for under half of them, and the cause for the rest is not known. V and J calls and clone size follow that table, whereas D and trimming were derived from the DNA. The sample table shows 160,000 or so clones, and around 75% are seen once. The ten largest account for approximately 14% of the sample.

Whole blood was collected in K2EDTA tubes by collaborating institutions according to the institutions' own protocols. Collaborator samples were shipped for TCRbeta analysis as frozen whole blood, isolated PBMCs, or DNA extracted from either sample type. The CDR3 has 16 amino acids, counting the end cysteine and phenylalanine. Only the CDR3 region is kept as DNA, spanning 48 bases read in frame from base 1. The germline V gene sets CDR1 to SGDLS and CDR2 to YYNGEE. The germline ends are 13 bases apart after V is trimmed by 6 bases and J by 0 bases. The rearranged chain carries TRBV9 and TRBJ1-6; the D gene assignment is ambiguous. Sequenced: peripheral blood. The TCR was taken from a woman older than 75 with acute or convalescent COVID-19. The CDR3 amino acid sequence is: CASNAAGSSYNSPLHF. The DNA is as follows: TGTGCCAGCAACGCGGCGGGGAGCTCCTATAATTCACCCCTCCACTTT.